The next 24 T cell receptor beta chains were all read from a single sample in a study of response to subunit inactivated influenza vaccine. From the RT-PCR reads, TCRdb called clonotypes with MiXCR, one entry per CDR3 protein. The table lists 500,000 to 750,000 distinct CDR3 sequences, around 15% of them singletons, with around 10% in the top ten. The source was PBMCs from blood, collected 11 to 12 days after vaccination. Receptors originate from a man in his forties or fifties who received an inactivated influenza vaccine.

The rearrangement uses TRBV7-2 and TRBJ2-5; D may match TRBD1 or TRBD2 (6 bases each). V lost 0 bases and J lost 5, with 10 bases in between. CDR3 length: 14 residues. Germline lookup yields CDR1 SGHTA and CDR2 FQGNSA. CDR3 coding DNA: TGTGCCAGCAGCTTAGCGGGGGCGGGGGAGACCCAGTACTTC. Its protein is CASSLAGAGETQYF.

The CDR3 nucleotides are TGCAGTGCTAGAGATCTAAAAAGGGTTTTGGCGGAACCTCCTAACTATGGCTACACCTTC. Translated, it gives CSARDLKRVLAEPPNYGYTF. The chain uses TRBV20-1 and TRBJ1-2; D uncertain. The CDR3 consists of 20 residues. The V and J ends lost 0 bases and 0 bases respectively, with 26 bases between them. Germline V gene data show CDR1 as DFQATT and CDR2 as SNEGSKA (reference sequence).

This clonotype was observed a few times. The J gene is TRBJ2-3, the V gene TRBV7-2; 12 positions agree with TRBD2. V lost 4 bases and J lost 4; bases outside the gene matches: 9. The CDR3 spans 17 residues. CDR1 and CDR2 from the germline V gene are SGHTA and FQGNSA. CDR3 DNA sequence: TGTGCCAGCAGCTCCACCACTAGCGGGAGGTTCCCAGATACGCAGTATTTT. It translates to CASSSTTSGRFPDTQYF. Full variable domain (remainder filled in from reference TRBV7-2 and TRBJ2-3): GAGVSQSPSNKVTEKGKDVELRCDPISGHTALYWYRQSLGQGLEFLIYFQGNSAPDKSGLPSDRFSAERTGGSVSTLTIQRTQQEDSAVYLCASSSTTSGRFPDTQYFGPGTRLTVL.

In this sample, this clonotype turned up a few times. The chain carries TRBV27 and TRBJ2-7, with 12 bases lining up with TRBD2. The CDR3 sequence is 15 residues long. V gave up 5 bases and J gave up 4 bases; unmatched junction bases: 6. CDR1 is MNHEY and CDR2 is SMNVEV in the germline V gene (reference sequence). CDR3 coding DNA: TGTGCCAGCAGTATACTAGCGGGGGGAAGGTACGAGCAGTACTTC. It specifies CASSILAGGRYEQYF.

This clonotype has a handful of counts. The CDR3 is CASSLFGETGELFF. CDR3 in DNA: TGTGCCAGCAGCTTATTCGGAGAGACCGGGGAGCTGTTTTTT. The chain employs TRBV7-9 and TRBJ2-2; D unclear. In germline, CDR1 is SEHNR, CDR2 FQNEAQ (reference sequence). The CDR3 is 14 residues long. V lost 2 bases, J lost 5 bases, and 9 bases lay in between.

V usage is TRBV28 and J usage is TRBJ2-7, with D possibly matching TRBD2 (6 bases). Germline V CDR1 and CDR2: MDHEN, SYDVKM. Trimming stripped 5 bases from V and 1 base from J, with 15 bases between. CDR3 length equals 15 residues. The CDR3 spells CASSPSGAGSYEQYF. The CDR3, as DNA: TGTGCCAGCAGTCCGTCCGGGGCGGGGTCCTACGAGCAGTACTTC.

This clonotype was found a few times. The rearrangement joins TRBV7-9 to TRBJ1-4, with D possibly being TRBD1 (5 bases). This CDR3 spans 13 amino acids. Germline CDR1 is SEHNR and CDR2 is FQNEAQ (reference sequence). The V gene lost 0 bases and the J gene lost 8 bases, with 7 bases spanning the gap. The CDR3 DNA sequence: TGTGCCAGCAGCTTAGCGGGGGGAGAAAAACTGTTTTTT. Translating it yields CASSLAGGEKLFF.

This clonotype has just a few counts. This sequence joins TRBV20-1 and TRBJ2-7; perhaps TRBD2 as D (5 bases). Trimming left V 3 bases short and J 3 bases short, with 15 bases between. Looked up from germline, CDR1 is DFQATT and CDR2 is SNEGSKA (reference sequence). There are 14 residues in the CDR3. CDR3 in DNA: TGCAGTGCTAGGTCGTGGGGAGAACGCTACGAGCAGTACTTC. Translated, it gives CSARSWGERYEQYF.

This clonotype showed up just a few times. V gene TRBV7-2 combines with J gene TRBJ2-2; the D is unclear. Germline V lookup: CDR1 SGHTA, CDR2 FQGNSA. The ends were cut back, 1 base at V and 9 bases at J, with 9 bases in the middle. The CDR3 is 13 residues long. CDR3 residues: CASSLEGPRELFF. As DNA, the CDR3 is TGTGCCAGCAGCTTAGAAGGGCCCCGGGAGCTGTTTTTT.

This clonotype has more than one count but fewer than ten. The chain employs TRBV14 and TRBJ2-1; a weak D match, TRBD2 (6 bases). The V end was cut by 0 bases, the J end by 8 bases, with 14 bases between. This CDR3 region has 15 residues. Per germline, CDR1 SGHDN and CDR2 FVKESK. The CDR3 here is CASSQEGLAWHEQFF. The CDR3 coding sequence is TGTGCCAGCAGCCAAGAGGGCCTAGCGTGGCATGAGCAGTTCTTC.

The rearrangement links TRBV20-1 to TRBJ2-1; 7 bases match TRBD2. Germline CDR1 and CDR2: DFQATT and SNEGSKA (reference sequence). The length of the CDR3 is 14 residues. Germline trimming cut 2 bases from V and 3 bases from J; bases unmatched to any gene: 4. As DNA, the CDR3 is TGCAGTGCTAGATTCGGGACTAACTACAATGAGCAGTTCTTC. It specifies CSARFGTNYNEQFF.

This chain joins TRBV20-1 and TRBJ2-3; TRBD1 or TRBD2 may be the D gene (5 bases each). Germline CDR1 DFQATT, CDR2 SNEGSKA (reference sequence). V gave up 2 bases and J gave up 3 bases, with 15 bases separating them. CDR3 size: 15 residues. The CDR3 region has the DNA TGCAGTGCTAGATCAGCTGTTGGGGGTACAGATACGCAGTATTTT. The encoded protein is CSARSAVGGTDTQYF.

The V gene is TRBV6-2 or TRBV6-3, the J gene TRBJ2-2; a weak D match, TRBD2 (5 bases). CDR1 is MNHEY, CDR2 SVGEGT, per germline. Trimming removed 0 bases from V and 7 bases from J, with 9 bases in between. The CDR3 length is 14 residues. Here the CDR3 DNA reads TGTGCCAGCAGTTACTCCCTAGCTGGCGGGGAGCTGTTTTTT. It translates to CASSYSLAGGELFF.

Ten or more counts support this clonotype. The chain couples TRBV20-1 to TRBJ1-1; D perhaps matches TRBD1 (6 bases). The germline gives CDR1 DFQATT, CDR2 SNEGSKA (reference sequence). The CDR3 length is 16 residues. V lost 0 bases and J lost 5, with 19 bases in between. For the CDR3, the DNA is TGCAGTGCTAGAGACAGGGGCCGCGCATTAGGGACTGAAGCTTTCTTT. Translated, it gives CSARDRGRALGTEAFF.

This clonotype was seen only a few times. The genes are TRBV7-6 and TRBJ2-1; a weak D match, TRBD1 (6 bases). The V gene's germline CDR1 is SGHVS and CDR2 FNYEAQ. CDR3 length: 15 amino acids. Trimming removed 3 bases from V and 3 bases from J, with 12 bases in between. The CDR3 is CASSFEGELYNEQFF. As DNA, the CDR3 is TGTGCCAGCAGCTTTGAGGGGGAGCTCTACAATGAGCAGTTCTTC. The variable domain in full, completed from reference TRBV7-6 and TRBJ2-1, reads GAGVSQSPRYKVTKRGQDVALRCDPISGHVSLYWYRQALGQGPEFLTYFNYEAQQDKSGLPNDRFSAERPEGSISTLTIQRTEQRDSAMYRCASSFEGELYNEQFFGPGTRLTVL.

The rearrangement uses TRBV6-1 and TRBJ2-1; D not certain. Looked up from germline, CDR1 is MNHNS and CDR2 is SASEGT. Trimming took 6 bases from V and 0 from J, leaving 12 bases between them. CDR3 length: 15 residues. For the CDR3, the DNA is TGTGCCAGCAGGTCTCCTTTGTTCTCCTACAATGAGCAGTTCTTC. Translating it yields CASRSPLFSYNEQFF.

The genes are TRBV3-1 and TRBJ2-7, with D hard to call. V lost 3 bases to trimming and J lost 2 bases, with 5 bases between them. CDR1 LGHDT and CDR2 YNNKEL come from the germline V gene (reference sequence). This CDR3 region has 12 residues. In DNA, the CDR3 is TGTGCCAGCAGCCAGCGCACCTACGAGCAGTACTTC. Amino acids: CASSQRTYEQYF.

The CDR3 loop reads CASSQDPGTGGYEQYF. CDR3 nucleotides: TGTGCCAGCAGCCAAGACCCCGGGACAGGGGGCTACGAGCAGTACTTC. The chain employs TRBV4-2 and TRBJ2-7; 11 positions agree with TRBD1. The CDR3 is 16 amino acids. V was clipped by 0 bases and J by 3 bases; unmatched bases: 4. In germline, CDR1 is LGHNA, CDR2 YNFKEQ.

The CDR3 reads CASSLVLAVYDTQYF. Written as DNA, the CDR3 is TGTGCCAGCAGCTTGGTGCTAGCGGTGTATGATACGCAGTATTTT. The chain uses TRBV5-5 and TRBJ2-3; 7 bases line up with TRBD2. V was pared by 0 bases and J by 6 bases, with 7 bases of the junction left unmatched. This CDR3 contains 15 residues. The germline V gene has CDR1 SGHKS and CDR2 YYEKEE (reference sequence).

In DNA, the CDR3 is TGCAGCGCCATGGCCGGGACTAGCCGCTACAATGAGCAGTTCTTC. This encodes CSAMAGTSRYNEQFF. The rearrangement links TRBV29-1 to TRBJ2-1; TRBD2 agrees at 9 bases. CDR3 size: 15 residues. The ends lost 7 bases at V and 3 bases at J; junction bases unmatched: 10. Germline-derived CDR1 and CDR2 are SQVTM and ANQGSEA.

This chain links TRBV20-1 with TRBJ2-1; 8 nucleotides line up with TRBD2. The ends lost 0 bases at V and 9 bases at J; junction bases unmatched: 7. Germline V gene data show CDR1 as DFQATT and CDR2 as SNEGSKA (reference sequence). CDR3 size: 14 residues. CDR3: CSARDGSGAAEQFF. CDR3 in DNA: TGCAGTGCTAGAGATGGTAGCGGGGCCGCTGAGCAGTTCTTC.

This clonotype occurred many times. V and J are TRBV5-5 and TRBJ2-7; D is possibly TRBD1 (5 bases). Trimming shortened V by 1 base and J by 6 bases, and 8 bases separated the two germline ends. This CDR3 contains 12 residues. Germline loops: CDR1 SGHKS, CDR2 YYEKEE (reference sequence). In DNA form, the CDR3 reads TGTGCCAGCAGCTTGACTCAGGGCGAGCAGTACTTC. As protein: CASSLTQGEQYF.

A few counts support this clonotype. This chain connects TRBV4-3 to TRBJ1-4; D is uncertain. Germline V gene sequence: CDR1 LGHNA, CDR2 YSLEER. This CDR3 has 17 amino acids. V was trimmed by 1 base and J by 3 bases, leaving 15 bases between them. The CDR3 region has the DNA TGCGCCAGCAGCCAAGCAGGCTTCACCTATCCTAATGAAAAACTGTTTTTT. Translated, it gives CASSQAGFTYPNEKLFF.

A few counts support this clonotype. The chain uses TRBV4-3 and TRBJ2-1; D unresolved. Germline lookup yields CDR1 LGHNA and CDR2 YSLEER. Deletions cut 0 bases from V and 0 bases from J, with 12 bases between. This CDR3 is built from 17 residues. CDR3 loop: CASSQDIGPISYNEQFF. CDR3 bases: TGCGCCAGCAGCCAAGATATCGGCCCCATCTCCTACAATGAGCAGTTCTTC.